This T cell receptor (beta chain) was sequenced during a study of cytomegalovirus exposure and HLA in healthy donors. V lost 1 base and J lost 0; bases outside the gene matches: 7. Germline V gene lookup returns CDR1 SGHAT and CDR2 FQNNGV. The CDR3 is 17 residues long. Amplification used 60 Vbeta primers and 13 Jbeta primers. This table comes from immunoSEQ multiplex PCR, and its TCRdb copy is limited to in-frame clones, with some not included. Of 80,000 to 100,000 clones listed, roughly 70% are singletons. Sequenced input: PBMCs. The TCR was taken from a middle-aged man in good health and CMV-seronegative. The V and J genes are TRBV11-2 and TRBJ2-3; 7 nucleotides agree with TRBD1. As DNA, the CDR3 is TGTGCCAGCAGCTTAGCCCCGGCAGGGGGAAGCACAGATACGCAGTATTTT. It is translated as CASSLAPAGGSTDTQYF.